Listed below are T cell receptor beta chains from one sample, sequenced in a study of shared clonotypes between healthy human individuals. Sequencing used immunoSEQ multiplex PCR; TCRdb keeps in-frame clones, though not all of them. Of a few million clones in the sample, around 95% were seen once. Sequenced sample: naive CD4+ T cells sorted from blood. Receptors originate from a man aged 18 to 29 in good health. Each CDR3 is given without its conserved first and last residue. A clone size is listed for some rows: how often the clone was seen (once, few, many), or a class if it is expanded.

clone size	V gene	CDR3 protein
-	TRBV18	ASSPSGTDYGYT
-	TRBV5-4	ASSPRGADTQY
-	TRBV6-5	ASSFNGGLREQY
-	TRBV9	ASSVTGTGVAEAF
-	TRBV5-4	AYAGWGGTGELF
-	TRBV18	ASSPPGGGRLDEQF
-	TRBV10-3	AIRRMGDGYT
-	TRBV2	ASSEMGVDRVFNQPQH
-	TRBV15	ASRDRAAGELF
-	TRBV28	ASSSQVPGGSQPQH
-	TRBV9	ASSLDRNYGYT
-	TRBV2	ASSELGFGQPQH
-	TRBV2	ASTLQGSYEQY
-	TRBV27	ASRRTGLGWQF
once	TRBV11-2	ASNQGGGEQF
-	TRBV6-5	ASSYDWATPPEGYT
-	TRBV9	ASSLWTGPQETQY
-	TRBV9	ASSVVLRGGIDTQY
-	TRBV2	ASSESGLGYT
-	TRBV6-5	ASSPGLAGATQY
-	TRBV6-5	ASSEQGTSGNTIY
-	TRBV5-1	ASSLEAPYGYT
-	TRBV7-9	ASSLSGARDRFF
-	TRBV6-5	ASSLGGIDQPQH
-	TRBV28	ASSSAGAGTHEQY
once	TRBV7-9	ASSLSGGTDTQY
-	TRBV2	ASSGQRDTYEQY
-	TRBV5-4	ASSFGATNEKLF
-	TRBV9	ASSVDGDQPQH
-	TRBV20-1	SARAGYGYT
-	TRBV30	AWRTAGGSGNTIY
-	TRBV7-9	ASSAQGGPNEKLF
-	TRBV5-1	ASSLWGSGTEAF
-	TRBV2	ASSDPLGKNIQY
-	TRBV7-9	ASSHSGGNNEQF
once	TRBV28	ASRPAVGALETQY
-	TRBV28	ASSLPLGTANEKLF
-	TRBV5-1	ASSKGQHTDTQY
-	TRBV4-1	ASSLTNPGGGFAGELF
-	TRBV30	ACLVIRGSGEQY
-	TRBV30	AWSVATSGNYEQY
-	TRBV7-9	ASNPQEGTQY
once	TRBV11-1	ASSLTQGGTTDTQY
-	TRBV9	ASSVSSARGDTQY
-	TRBV5-1	ASSRGPSEGNQPQH